These T cell receptor beta chains were read from a single sample in a study of Graves' ophthalmopathy and Graves' hyperthyroidism. TCRdb re-called the multiplex PCR reads with MiXCR, one entry per CDR3 protein. The sample lists almost 400,000 distinct CDR3 sequences, approximately 16% seen once, with more than 1.5% in the top ten. The sequencing sample was made of peripheral blood. These receptors were collected from a woman aged 18-30 years with Graves' ophthalmopathy. Both conserved end residues are trimmed from each CDR3. D genes are given only for firm matches.

TRBV6-2/TRBV6-3	TRBJ1-6	.	ASRTLNSPLH
TRBV5-1	TRBJ1-5	.	ASSPSGGNNQPQH
TRBV5-1	TRBJ1-1	.	ASQQDFPPLAF
TRBV28	TRBJ2-7	.	ASSFYLGSYEQY
TRBV5-1	TRBJ2-2	.	ASNWQGNTGELF
TRBV7-9	TRBJ1-5	.	ASSLDEGQPQH
TRBV11-3	TRBJ1-2	.	ASSLESLSLLGYT
TRBV11-2	TRBJ2-5	TRBD1	ASSPRTGGRETQY
TRBV30	TRBJ1-1	.	AWSKGTQNTEAF
TRBV6-4	TRBJ1-2	.	ASSYRRPNYGYT
TRBV9	TRBJ2-2	.	ASSPASTGELF
TRBV12-3/TRBV12-4	TRBJ2-2	.	ASSFTRSGELF
TRBV28	TRBJ1-5	TRBD1	ASRRLGQGHQPQH
TRBV27	TRBJ1-2	.	ATPGYGYT
TRBV19	TRBJ2-7	.	ASSIFASTEDRTYEQY
TRBV7-3	TRBJ2-7	TRBD2	ASSLTGGSGRLNEQY